Following are 18 T cell receptor beta chains from one sample sequenced in a study of cytomegalovirus exposure and HLA in healthy donors. The repertoire was sequenced with immunoSEQ multiplex PCR; TCRdb's copy has only in-frame clones and lacks some. Among 150,000 to 200,000 clones listed, less than 95% were seen once. The sequenced sample was PBMCs. The receptors were sampled from a woman aged 18-29 years in good health and CMV-seropositive.

This chain connects TRBV2 to TRBJ2-5; TRBD1 aligns across 10 bases. This CDR3 comprises 15 residues. Trimming removed 8 bases from V and 4 bases from J; junction bases left unmatched: 10. Per the germline V gene, CDR1 is SNHLY and CDR2 is FYNNEI. CDR3 amino acids: CASFGQGEGGETQYF. For the CDR3, the DNA is TGTGCCAGCTTTGGACAGGGGGAAGGAGGAGAGACCCAGTACTTC.

This clone is a singleton in its sample. The chain carries TRBV30 and TRBJ1-3; 9 bases are shared with TRBD1. Germline V gene sequence: CDR1 GTSNPN, CDR2 SVGIG (reference sequence). V shed 3 bases, J shed 2 bases, and the junction held 5 bases outside the gene matches. This CDR3 has 15 amino acids. The CDR3 region is CAWRAYRGPGNTIYF. In DNA form, the CDR3 reads TGTGCCTGGAGGGCTTACAGGGGGCCTGGAAACACCATATATTTT.

The rearrangement joins TRBV9 to TRBJ2-1, with TRBD2 identical over 8 bases. V lost 2 bases to trimming and J lost 9 bases; unmatched junction nucleotides: 7. This CDR3 is 14 amino acids long. Germline V CDR1 and CDR2: SGDLS, YYNGEE. The CDR3 protein is CASSVGLENAEQFF. CDR3 nucleotides: TGTGCCAGCAGCGTGGGACTAGAGAATGCTGAGCAGTTCTTC.

V usage is TRBV7-9 and J usage is TRBJ2-7; 11 bases match TRBD2. Trimming cost V 1 base and J 3 bases; bases outside gene matches: 5. The CDR3 spans 16 residues. The germline gives CDR1 SEHNR, CDR2 FQNEAQ (reference sequence). The CDR3 is CASSLGSSGGFYEQYF. The CDR3 bases are TGTGCCAGCAGCTTAGGGTCTAGCGGGGGGTTCTACGAGCAGTACTTC.

The chain combines TRBV29-1 with TRBJ2-1; D is possibly TRBD2 (5 bases). Germline lookup yields CDR1 SQVTM and CDR2 ANQGSEA. The CDR3 consists of 13 residues. The CDR3 DNA is TGCAACCAAGAGGGCGAAACCTACAATGAGCAGTTCTTC. Protein sequence: CNQEGETYNEQFF.

A remark on this clone: At the DNA level, this CDR3 is encoded by other sequences in the same sample as well. The rearrangement joins TRBV5-4 to TRBJ2-5, with 14 bases fitting TRBD2. V lost 4 bases and J lost 2; bases outside the gene matches: 4. Germline assignment: CDR1 SGHNT and CDR2 YYREEE (reference sequence). The CDR3 covers 16 residues. The CDR3 spells CASSLGLAGGQETQYF. The DNA for the CDR3 is TGTGCCAGCAGCCTTGGACTAGCGGGAGGACAAGAGACCCAGTACTTC.

The chain combines TRBV4-1 with TRBJ2-5; weak D call: TRBD2 (5 bases). This CDR3 is 14 amino acids long. Germline V lookup: CDR1 MGHRA, CDR2 YSYEKL. V dropped 5 bases and J dropped 5 bases, with 15 bases sitting between them. The CDR3 sequence is CASSSIAGVETQYF. The DNA of the CDR3 is TGCGCCAGCAGCTCGATCGCGGGCGTGGAGACCCAGTACTTC.

This chain joins TRBV7-9 and TRBJ2-5; tentatively, D is TRBD2 (5 bases). V lost 1 base and J 2 bases, leaving 14 bases between the germline ends. Germline V gene sequence: CDR1 SEHNR, CDR2 FQNEAQ (reference sequence). This CDR3 comprises 16 residues. DNA for the CDR3: TGTGCCAGCAGCTTAGGCCCACTAGACGCGCAAGAGACCCAGTACTTC. This translates into CASSLGPLDAQETQYF.

The rearrangement joins TRBV30 to TRBJ2-3, with a possible D match to TRBD1 (6 bases). This CDR3 is 14 amino acids long. V was pared by 2 bases and J by 2 bases, with 11 bases between. Germline values: CDR1 GTSNPN, CDR2 SVGIG (reference sequence). CDR3 sequence: CAWSQGSTTDTQYF. The CDR3 nucleotides are TGTGCCTGGAGTCAGGGGAGCACCACAGATACGCAGTATTTT.

V and J are TRBV7-9 and TRBJ2-2, with a weak D call TRBD1 (5 bases). The CDR3 covers 12 residues. CDR1 SEHNR and CDR2 FQNEAQ come from the germline V gene (reference sequence). V was trimmed by 6 bases and J by 7 bases, leaving 9 bases between them. CDR3 sequence reads: CASRGLGGELFF. Here the CDR3 DNA reads TGTGCCAGCAGGGGGCTCGGCGGGGAGCTGTTTTTT.

Worth noting for this clone: This specimen includes other DNA sequences encoding the same CDR3. As DNA, the CDR3 is TGCGCCACAAGGGCCGGACAGGGTGACTTGAGAGAGCAGTACTTC. It encodes CATRAGQGDLREQYF. The rearrangement uses TRBV5-1 and TRBJ2-7, with 8 positions matching TRBD1. The CDR3 runs to 15 residues. V was clipped by 9 bases and J by 7 bases; unmatched bases: 18. CDR1 is SGHRS, CDR2 YFSETQ, per germline.

This chain joins TRBV2 and TRBJ2-3; tentatively, D is TRBD1 (5 bases). Per the germline V gene, CDR1 is SNHLY and CDR2 is FYNNEI. Deletions cut 3 bases from V and 5 bases from J, with 9 bases between. This CDR3 is built from 13 residues. The CDR3 protein is CASSDRDGDTQYF. Here the CDR3 DNA reads TGTGCCAGCAGTGACAGGGATGGAGATACGCAGTATTTT. The full variable domain, rest sourced from reference TRBV2 and TRBJ2-3, is EPEVTQTPSHQVTQMGQEVILRCVPISNHLYFYWYRQILGQKVEFLVSFYNNEISEKSEIFDDQFSVERPDGSNFTLKIRSTKLEDSAMYFCASSDRDGDTQYFGPGTRLTVL.

The chain carries TRBV7-9 and TRBJ1-2, with 7 bases identical to TRBD1. The J segment lost 4 bases and the V segment lost 5 bases, leaving 10 bases of the junction unmatched. Germline CDR1 reads SEHNR; CDR2 reads FQNEAQ (reference sequence). The CDR3 extends over 15 amino acids. The CDR3 loop is CASSPRQGPGYGYTF. The DNA for the CDR3 is TGTGCCAGCAGCCCAAGACAGGGCCCTGGCTATGGCTACACCTTC. The full variable domain, rest sourced from reference TRBV7-9 and TRBJ1-2, is DTGVSQNPRHKITKRGQNVTFRCDPISEHNRLYWYRQTLGQGPEFLTYFQNEAQLEKSRLLSDRFSAERPKGSFSTLEIQRTEQGDSAMYLCASSPRQGPGYGYTFGSGTRLTVV.

The chain employs TRBV28 and TRBJ2-7; 8 bases are shared with TRBD1. With 5 bases clipped from V and 6 bases from J, the junction kept 6 bases outside the gene matches. Germline CDR1 is MDHEN and CDR2 is SYDVKM. This CDR3 has 13 residues. As DNA, the CDR3 is TGTGCCAGCAGTATAGGACAGGGCTCCGAGCAGTACTTC. Its translation: CASSIGQGSEQYF.

The V gene is TRBV5-8, the J gene TRBJ2-2, with 11 positions matching TRBD2. Losses at the gene ends were 1 base for V and 6 bases for J; bases not matched to a gene: 11. This CDR3 contains 18 residues. The germline V gene encodes CDR1 SGHTS and CDR2 YDEGEE. The CDR3 DNA follows: TGTGCCAGCAGCTTGTTGTCTGGTAGCGGGGGGGCCTCCGGGGAGCTGTTTTTT. The encoded protein is CASSLLSGSGGASGELFF.

The chain uses TRBV9 and TRBJ2-1, with D perhaps TRBD1 (7 bases). Germline V lookup: CDR1 SGDLS, CDR2 YYNGEE. V shed 4 bases and J shed 1 base, with 15 bases lying between them. The CDR3 extends over 16 amino acids. CDR3 nucleotides: TGTGCCAGCAGCACCCGACAGGGAGGTTCCTACAATGAGCAGTTCTTC. It codes for CASSTRQGGSYNEQFF.

This clone was seen just once. This chain uses TRBV7-2 with TRBJ2-5; tentative D call: TRBD2 (6 bases). Germline CDR1 reads SGHTA; CDR2 reads FQGNSA. The CDR3 covers 14 residues. V dropped 0 bases and J dropped 5 bases, with 10 bases sitting between them. In DNA form, the CDR3 reads TGTGCCAGCAGCTTAGCATGGGCGGGGGAGACCCAGTACTTC. Translated, it gives CASSLAWAGETQYF.

This clone was counted once. The chain recombines TRBV28 with TRBJ2-7; D is possibly TRBD2 (6 bases). V lost 1 base and J 7 bases, leaving 20 bases between the germline ends. The CDR3 loop spans 16 amino acids. The germline CDR1 and CDR2 sequences are MDHEN and SYDVKM. The CDR3: CASSLLGWDSAGEQYF. DNA for the CDR3: TGTGCCAGCAGTTTATTGGGGTGGGATTCGGCGGGGGAGCAGTACTTC.